Listed below are T cell receptor beta chains from one sample, sequenced in a study of blood T cell repertoires in COVID-19. TCRdb's table, derived via immunoSEQ multiplex PCR, lists solely in-frame clones and lacks some. The sample includes fewer than 250,000 clones, 65% to 85% of them seen just once. Material for sequencing was peripheral blood. All receptors come from a man aged 50 or older with active or convalescent COVID-19. Each CDR3 is given with its conserved first and last residue.

J: TRBJ1-1; V: TRBV4-1; CDR3: CASSQEEGNTEAFF
J: TRBJ2-7; V: TRBV27; CDR3: CASSLSTGIGTYEQYF
J: TRBJ1-2; V: TRBV9; CDR3: CASSVARQGGYTF
J: TRBJ2-2; V: TRBV19; CDR3: CASSILAGISGELFF
J: TRBJ2-7; V: TRBV4-3; CDR3: CASSQEADNSYEQYF
J: TRBJ2-2; V: TRBV7-8; CDR3: CASSLPGTGELFF
J: TRBJ1-1; V: TRBV27; CDR3: CASSLKRGESDTEAFF
J: TRBJ2-1; V: TRBV6-7; CDR3: CASSYSGRGDEQFF
J: TRBJ1-2; V: TRBV18; CDR3: CASSPTGTDYGYTF
J: TRBJ1-2; V: TRBV9; CDR3: CASSVGRGLMDGYTF
J: TRBJ1-3; V: TRBV19; CDR3: CASSIGPGSGNTIYF
J: TRBJ2-7; V: TRBV3-1/TRBV3-2; CDR3: CASSPETGAYEQYF
J: TRBJ1-3; V: TRBV18; CDR3: CASSPPVGVSGNTIYF
J: TRBJ2-1; V: TRBV5-1; CDR3: CASSGAGNFDEQFF
J: TRBJ1-4; V: TRBV30; CDR3: CAWRQTDRNEKLFF
J: TRBJ2-6; V: TRBV27; CDR3: CASRTDRVGSGANVLTF
J: TRBJ2-6; V: TRBV5-6; CDR3: CASSLDLGAPTGANVLTF